The present T cell receptor (beta chain) was sequenced within a study of blood T cell repertoires in COVID-19. Study overall: PBMCs, B-cell-depleted T cells, or T cells provided the cDNA or gDNA that made up the material.

Using immunoSEQ multiplex PCR, the repertoire was profiled, and TCRdb retains in-frame clones only, with some absent. This table holds 250,000 to 350,000 clones, roughly nine tenths found once. From germline, CDR1 is SGDLS and CDR2 YYNGEE. The ends lost 4 bases at V and 4 bases at J; junction bases unmatched: 14. This CDR3 region has 17 residues. The receptor was isolated from a woman in her 30s with COVID-19, enrolled during active disease. Sequencing was performed on peripheral blood. The chain combines TRBV9 with TRBJ2-5, with 9 bases identical to TRBD1. The CDR3 loop reads CASSPGAVDRGVETQYF. In nucleotides, the CDR3 is TGTGCCAGCAGCCCAGGGGCCGTAGACAGGGGGGTAGAGACCCAGTACTTC.